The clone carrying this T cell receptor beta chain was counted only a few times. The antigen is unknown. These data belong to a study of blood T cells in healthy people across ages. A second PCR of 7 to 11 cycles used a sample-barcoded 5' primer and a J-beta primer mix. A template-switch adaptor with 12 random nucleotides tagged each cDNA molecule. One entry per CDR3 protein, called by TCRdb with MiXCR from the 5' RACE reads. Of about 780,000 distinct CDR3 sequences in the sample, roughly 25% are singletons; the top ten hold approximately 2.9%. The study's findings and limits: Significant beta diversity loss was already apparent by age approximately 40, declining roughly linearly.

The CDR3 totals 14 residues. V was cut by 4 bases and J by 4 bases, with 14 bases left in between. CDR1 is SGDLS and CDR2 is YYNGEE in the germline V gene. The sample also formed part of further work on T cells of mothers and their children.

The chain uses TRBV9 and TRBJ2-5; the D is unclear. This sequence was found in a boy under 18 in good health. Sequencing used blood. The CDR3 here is CASSRVGRRETQYF. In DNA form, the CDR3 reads TGTGCCAGCAGCCGGGTCGGCCGGCGAGAGACCCAGTACTTC.